This T cell receptor (beta chain) was observed in a study of T cells after somatic rescue of genetic block. The CDR3 is 19 residues long. Germline V CDR1 and CDR2: MDHEN, SYDVKM. Unmatched junction bases numbered 13, after V lost 2 bases and J lost 0 bases. The assay was immunoSEQ multiplex PCR, and TCRdb's table has in-frame clones only and misses some. The sample has 110,000 or so clones, about nine tenths seen once; the top ten hold roughly 1.5%. The sequencing input was peripheral blood mononuclear cells (PBMCs). The gene calls are TRBV28 and TRBJ1-5; 7 nucleotides line up with TRBD1. The sequence derives from a woman aged 18-29 years. The CDR3 DNA reads TGTGCCAGCAGTTTAGCAGGGGACAGCCAGTTTTATAGCAATCAGCCCCAGCATTTT. Amino acids: CASSLAGDSQFYSNQPQHF.